This T cell receptor beta chain appears in the sequencing data of a study of blood T cell repertoires in COVID-19. Study at large: The United States, Italy and Spain provided the acute and convalescent COVID-19 samples. T cells, B-cell-depleted T cells, or PBMCs supplied cDNA or gDNA.

This clone was recorded once. Clinical history reported by participants formed the basis on which cohorts were assigned. Trimming removed 3 bases from V and 1 base from J; junction bases left unmatched: 7. Per germline, CDR1 SNHLY and CDR2 FYNNEI. This CDR3 has 16 amino acids. In the source study's methods: Estimation of nucleated cell counts relied on the amplification of reference gene primers. Sequencing used immunoSEQ multiplex PCR; TCRdb keeps in-frame clones, though not all of them. V and J calls and clone size are given by that table; D and trimming were obtained from the DNA. The sample contains a few hundred thousand clones, about 91% of which appear only once.

The receptor was isolated from a human donor in a cohort exposed to, infected with or recovered from COVID-19 (not recorded which). The donor label of this sample is uncertain. The sample comprised PBMCs or T cells enriched from blood (not recorded which). The chain employs TRBV2 and TRBJ1-1, with 8 bases identical to TRBD1. The CDR3, as DNA: TGTGCCAGCAGTGAGCGAACAGGGGGTACGAACACTGAAGCTTTCTTT. Residues: CASSERTGGTNTEAFF.